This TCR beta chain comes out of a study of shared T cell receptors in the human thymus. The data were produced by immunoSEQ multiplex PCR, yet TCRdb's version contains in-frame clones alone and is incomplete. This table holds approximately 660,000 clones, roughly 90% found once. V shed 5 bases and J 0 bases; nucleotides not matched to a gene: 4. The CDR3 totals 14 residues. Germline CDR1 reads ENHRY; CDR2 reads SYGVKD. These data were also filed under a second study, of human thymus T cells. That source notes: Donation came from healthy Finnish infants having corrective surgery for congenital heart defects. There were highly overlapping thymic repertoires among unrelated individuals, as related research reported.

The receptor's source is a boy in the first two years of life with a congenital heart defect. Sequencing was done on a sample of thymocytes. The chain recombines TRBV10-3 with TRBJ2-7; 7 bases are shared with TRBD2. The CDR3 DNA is TGTGCCATCAGTCGCCGGGACTACTCCTACGAGCAGTACTTC. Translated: CAISRRDYSYEQYF.